The 4 T cell receptor beta chains below come from one sample, sequenced in a study of T cell responses to AZD1222 COVID-19 vaccine. This table comes from immunoSEQ multiplex PCR, and its TCRdb copy is limited to in-frame clones, with some not included. The table includes about 140,000 clones, 92% detected once. Sample: peripheral blood, taken on day 0 of AZD1222 vaccination. These receptors came from an adult in good health.

V and J are TRBV4-1 and TRBJ1-5; no clear D. The ends were cut back, 3 bases at V and 1 base at J, with 7 bases in the middle. This CDR3 has 14 residues. CDR1 and CDR2 (germline): MGHRA, YSYEKL. The CDR3 bases are TGCGCCAGCAGCCAGGGTGTAAGCAATCAGCCCCAGCATTTT. It codes for CASSQGVSNQPQHF.

This rearrangement joins TRBV29-1 to TRBJ2-7; 7 positions match TRBD2. The germline gives CDR1 SQVTM, CDR2 ANQGSEA. The trim removed 3 bases at V and 2 bases at J, leaving 13 bases unmatched. The CDR3 is 16 residues long. CDR3 coding DNA: TGCAGCGTTGACGCAGTGTGGGAGGGTTCCCCCTACGAGCAGTACTTC. Amino acid sequence: CSVDAVWEGSPYEQYF.

This clone was counted a few times. The chain employs TRBV6-5 and TRBJ1-1, with a weak D call TRBD1 (5 bases). The CDR3 extends over 15 amino acids. The V end lost 2 bases, the J end lost 5 bases, and 15 bases lay between the germline ends. Germline CDR1 is MNHEY and CDR2 is SVGAGI. CDR3 protein: CASSYRYRPGTEAFF. DNA for the CDR3: TGTGCCAGCAGTTACCGGTACAGGCCAGGTACTGAAGCTTTCTTT.

The chain recombines TRBV9 with TRBJ1-1; tentatively, D is TRBD1 (6 bases). Deletions cut 1 base from V and 3 bases from J, with 7 bases between. The length of the CDR3 is 13 residues. Germline V gene lookup returns CDR1 SGDLS and CDR2 YYNGEE. CDR3 DNA: TGTGCCAGCAGCGTACAGGGGTACACTGAAGCTTTCTTT. This codes for CASSVQGYTEAFF.